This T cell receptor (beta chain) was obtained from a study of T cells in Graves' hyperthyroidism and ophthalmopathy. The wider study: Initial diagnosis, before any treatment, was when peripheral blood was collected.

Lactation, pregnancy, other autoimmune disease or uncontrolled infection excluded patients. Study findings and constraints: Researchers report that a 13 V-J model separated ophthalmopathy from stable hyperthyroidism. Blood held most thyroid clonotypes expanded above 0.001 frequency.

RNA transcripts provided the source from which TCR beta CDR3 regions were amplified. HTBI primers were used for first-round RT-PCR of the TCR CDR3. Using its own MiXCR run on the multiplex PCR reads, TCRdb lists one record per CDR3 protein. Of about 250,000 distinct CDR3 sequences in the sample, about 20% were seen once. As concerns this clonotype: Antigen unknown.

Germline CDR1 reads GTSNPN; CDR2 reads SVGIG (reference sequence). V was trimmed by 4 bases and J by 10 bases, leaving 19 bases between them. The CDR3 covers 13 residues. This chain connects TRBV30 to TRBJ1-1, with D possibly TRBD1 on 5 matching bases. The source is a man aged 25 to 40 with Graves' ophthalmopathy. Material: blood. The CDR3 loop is CAWKGPGRGRAFF. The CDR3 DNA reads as TGTGCCTGGAAGGGGCCCGGGCGGGGTCGAGCTTTCTTT.